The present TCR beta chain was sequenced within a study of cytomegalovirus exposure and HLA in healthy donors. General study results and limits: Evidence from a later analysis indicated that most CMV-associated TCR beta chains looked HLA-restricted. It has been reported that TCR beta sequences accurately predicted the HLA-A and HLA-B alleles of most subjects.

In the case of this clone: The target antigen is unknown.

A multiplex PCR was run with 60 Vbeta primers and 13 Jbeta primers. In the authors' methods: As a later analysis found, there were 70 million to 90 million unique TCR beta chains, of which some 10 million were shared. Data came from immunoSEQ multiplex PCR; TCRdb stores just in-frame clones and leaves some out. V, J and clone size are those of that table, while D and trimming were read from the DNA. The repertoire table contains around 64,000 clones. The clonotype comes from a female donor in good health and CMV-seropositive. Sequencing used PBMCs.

The CDR3 protein is CASSPSAYEQYF. The CDR3 DNA is TGTGCCAGCTCACCAAGCGCCTACGAGCAGTACTTC. The V call is TRBV18, the J call TRBJ2-7; D is unresolved. The CDR3 totals 12 residues. V lost 2 bases to trimming and J lost 2 bases, with 4 bases between them. Germline V CDR1 and CDR2: KGHSH, LQKENI.